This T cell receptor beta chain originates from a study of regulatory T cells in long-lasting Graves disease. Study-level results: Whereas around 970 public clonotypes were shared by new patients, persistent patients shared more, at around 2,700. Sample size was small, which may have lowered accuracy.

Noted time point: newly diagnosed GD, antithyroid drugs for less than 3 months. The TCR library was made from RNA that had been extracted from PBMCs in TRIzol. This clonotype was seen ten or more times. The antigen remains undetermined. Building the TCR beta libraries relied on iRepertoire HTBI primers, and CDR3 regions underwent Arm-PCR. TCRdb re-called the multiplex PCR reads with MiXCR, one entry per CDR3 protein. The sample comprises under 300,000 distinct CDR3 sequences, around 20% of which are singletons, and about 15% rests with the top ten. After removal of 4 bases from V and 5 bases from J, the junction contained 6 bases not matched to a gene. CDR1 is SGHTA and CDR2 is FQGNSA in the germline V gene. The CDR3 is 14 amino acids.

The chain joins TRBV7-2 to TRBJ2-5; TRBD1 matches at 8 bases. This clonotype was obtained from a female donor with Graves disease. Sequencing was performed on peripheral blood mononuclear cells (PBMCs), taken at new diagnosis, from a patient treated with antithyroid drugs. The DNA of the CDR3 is TGTGCCAGCAGCTCCCTGACAGGGGTTGAGACCCAGTACTTC. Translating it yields CASSSLTGVETQYF.